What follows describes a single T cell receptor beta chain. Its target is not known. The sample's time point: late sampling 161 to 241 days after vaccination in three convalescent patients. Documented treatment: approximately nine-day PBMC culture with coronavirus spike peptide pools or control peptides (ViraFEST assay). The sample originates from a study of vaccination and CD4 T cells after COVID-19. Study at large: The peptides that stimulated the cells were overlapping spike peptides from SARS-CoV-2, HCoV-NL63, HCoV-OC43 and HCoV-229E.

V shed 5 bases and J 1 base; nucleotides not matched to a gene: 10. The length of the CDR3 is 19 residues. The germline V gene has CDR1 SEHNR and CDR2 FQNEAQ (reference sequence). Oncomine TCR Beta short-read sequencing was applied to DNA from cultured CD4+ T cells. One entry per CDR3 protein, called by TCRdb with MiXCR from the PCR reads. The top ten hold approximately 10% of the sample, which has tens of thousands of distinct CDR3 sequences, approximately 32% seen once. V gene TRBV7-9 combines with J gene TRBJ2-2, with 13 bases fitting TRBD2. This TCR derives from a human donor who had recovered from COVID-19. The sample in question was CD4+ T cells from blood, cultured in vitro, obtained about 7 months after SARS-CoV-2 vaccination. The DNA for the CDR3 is TGTGCCAGCAGCCCTTCCCAGAGGACTAGCGGGAGGAACACCGGGGAGCTGTTTTTT. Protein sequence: CASSPSQRTSGRNTGELFF. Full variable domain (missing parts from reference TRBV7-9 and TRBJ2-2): DTGVSQNPRHKITKRGQNVTFRCDPISEHNRLYWYRQTLGQGPEFLTYFQNEAQLEKSRLLSDRFSAERPKGSFSTLEIQRTEQGDSAMYLCASSPSQRTSGRNTGELFFGEGSRLTVL.